The 14 T cell receptor beta chains reported below all come from one sample, sequenced in a study of blood T cell repertoires in COVID-19. Only in-frame clones appear in the TCRdb table, and some are missing; sequencing was by immunoSEQ multiplex PCR. This table has around 140,000 clones, approximately 80% appearing once. The source material was peripheral blood. The receptors shown here come from a human donor in a cohort sampled during active COVID-19.

There are a few counts of this clone. J is TRBJ1-6 and V is TRBV9; TRBD1 matches at 9 bases. After removal of 4 bases from V and 2 bases from J, the junction contained 4 bases not matched to a gene. CDR1 and CDR2 (germline): SGDLS, YYNGEE. The CDR3 covers 16 residues. The DNA of the CDR3 is TGTGCCAGCAGCCCGGGACAGGGTGCCTATAATTCACCCCTCCACTTT. It encodes CASSPGQGAYNSPLHF.

The gene calls are TRBV12-3 or TRBV12-4 and TRBJ2-7; D is perhaps TRBD2 (6 bases). V shed 3 bases and J shed 5 bases, with 8 bases lying between them. The CDR3 has 12 residues. The CDR3, as DNA: TGTGCCAGCAGTTTTGGAGGGAACGAGCAGTACTTC. This codes for CASSFGGNEQYF.

The V call is TRBV19, the J call TRBJ2-7; TRBD2 aligns across 8 bases. The CDR3 contains 17 residues. The germline gives CDR1 LNHDA, CDR2 SQIVND (reference sequence). The ends lost 2 bases at V and 4 bases at J; junction bases unmatched: 13. The CDR3, as DNA: TGTGCCAGTAGTATACTTCAACCAAGCGGGAGTATTTACGAGCAGTACTTC. Translation gives CASSILQPSGSIYEQYF.

The chain uses TRBV3-1 (or the pseudogene TRBV3-2) and TRBJ2-3; D not resolved. The V gene lost 2 bases and the J gene lost 3 bases, with 6 bases spanning the gap. Germline CDR1 and CDR2: LGHDT and YNNKEL (reference sequence). This CDR3 is 13 amino acids long. The CDR3 loop is CASSQLRTDTQYF. The CDR3 nucleotides are TGTGCCAGCAGCCAATTACGGACAGATACGCAGTATTTT.

The V gene is TRBV11-3, the J gene TRBJ2-7; 7 bases agree with TRBD2. V trimming: 4 bases; J trimming: 0 bases; junction bases outside the gene matches: 3. This CDR3 has 14 residues. Per germline, CDR1 SGHNT and CDR2 YENEEA. The CDR3 DNA is TGTGCCAGCAGCTCGTCGGGGGGCTCCTACGAGCAGTACTTC. It is translated as CASSSSGGSYEQYF.

CDR3 residues: CASSPRAGVMNEQYF. In nucleotides, the CDR3 is TGTGCCAGCAGCCCAAGGGCGGGAGTGATGAACGAGCAGTACTTC. V and J are TRBV7-9 and TRBJ2-7, with 7 bases matching TRBD2. The CDR3 contains 15 residues. Trimming cost V 5 bases and J 5 bases; bases outside gene matches: 12. Germline-derived CDR1 and CDR2 are SEHNR and FQNEAQ (reference sequence).

The chain has TRBV5-1 and TRBJ2-1; tentatively, D is TRBD1 (5 bases). The CDR3 loop spans 15 amino acids. The V end lost 5 bases, the J end lost 0 bases, and 12 bases lay between the germline ends. Germline V gene lookup returns CDR1 SGHRS and CDR2 YFSETQ. As DNA, the CDR3 is TGCGCCAGCAGAGCGCCGACAGTCTCCTACAATGAGCAGTTCTTC. Its protein is CASRAPTVSYNEQFF. Looking up the rest from reference TRBV5-1 and TRBJ2-1 gives the full variable domain: KAGVTQTPRYLIKTRGQQVTLSCSPISGHRSVSWYQQTPGQGLQFLFEYFSETQRNKGNFPGRFSGRQFSNSRSEMNVSTLELGDSALYLCASRAPTVSYNEQFFGPGTRLTVL.

This chain uses TRBV14 with TRBJ1-1; tentative D call: TRBD1 (5 bases). CDR3 length: 14 residues. Germline V gene sequence: CDR1 SGHDN, CDR2 FVKESK. The V end was cut by 0 bases, the J end by 11 bases, with 16 bases between. CDR3 sequence reads: CASSQDLNRPAAFF. The CDR3 DNA follows: TGTGCCAGCAGCCAAGATTTGAACAGGCCTGCGGCTTTCTTT.

The chain employs TRBV10-3 and TRBJ2-7; D is unresolved. The germline gives CDR1 ENHRY, CDR2 SYGVKD. The length of the CDR3 is 12 residues. Between the trimmed V and J ends, which lost 8 bases and 0 bases, there was a span of 8 bases. The CDR3, as DNA: TGTGCCATCGCGGTTCACTCCTACGAGCAGTACTTC. Translated, it gives CAIAVHSYEQYF.

This sequence joins TRBV28 and TRBJ2-7; weak D call: TRBD1 (5 bases). Deletions cut 9 bases from V and 2 bases from J, with 8 bases between. This CDR3 has 11 amino acids. Per germline, CDR1 MDHEN and CDR2 SYDVKM. The CDR3, as DNA: TGTGCCAGACAGGAAGCCTACGAGCAGTACTTC. It is translated as CARQEAYEQYF.

The chain has TRBV9 and TRBJ2-2, with 8 bases aligning to TRBD1. J lost 4 bases, V lost 0 bases, and 2 bases had no gene match. Looked up from germline, CDR1 is SGDLS and CDR2 is YYNGEE. The CDR3 contains 15 residues. This CDR3 is CASSVAQGVTGELFF. The CDR3 DNA reads TGTGCCAGCAGCGTAGCACAGGGGGTCACCGGGGAGCTGTTTTTT.

CDR3 loop: CASSELGGPTGELFF. As DNA, the CDR3 is TGTGCCAGCAGTGAACTTGGCGGGCCAACCGGGGAGCTGTTTTTT. The chain links TRBV25-1 to TRBJ2-2, with D possibly TRBD2 on 5 matching bases. V gave up 2 bases and J gave up 5 bases, with 12 bases separating them. Germline V lookup: CDR1 MGHDK, CDR2 SYGVNS. The CDR3 covers 15 residues.

The chain has TRBV18 and TRBJ2-3; 7 bases match TRBD1. Germline V gene lookup returns CDR1 KGHSH and CDR2 LQKENI. This CDR3 contains 14 residues. Unmatched junction bases numbered 9, after V lost 6 bases and J lost 6 bases. DNA for the CDR3: TGTGCCAGCTCGCTAGACAGGGCTTCGGATACGCAGTATTTT. As protein: CASSLDRASDTQYF.

As to this clone: Sequence at one end of the junction differs from germline and may be a read error. This rearrangement joins TRBV6-5 to TRBJ2-5; TRBD1 aligns across 9 bases. Per the germline V gene, CDR1 is MNHEY and CDR2 is SVGAGI. The CDR3 length is 14 residues. CDR3 protein: CASSPGTGQEAQYF. CDR3 bases: TGTGCCAGCAGTCCGGGGACAGGGCAAGAGGCCCAGTACTTC.